The 27 T cell receptor beta chains below all came from one sample that was sequenced in a study of response to subunit inactivated influenza vaccine. A single record per CDR3 protein comes from TCRdb applying MiXCR to the RT-PCR reads. In the table there are approximately 500,000 distinct CDR3 sequences, less than 25% of which are singletons. This same sample was also part of a study on T cells expressing NK-cell markers. This second study says: Beta-chain TCR cDNA was generated via 5'RACE template switching with UMIs.

The sample in question was CD4+ T cells sorted from PBMCs, obtained approximately 12 days after vaccination. The receptors come from a man aged 50 or older who received an inactivated influenza vaccine.

This clonotype was seen more than once but under ten times. V is TRBV12-3 or TRBV12-4 and J is TRBJ2-1; 11 nucleotides line up with TRBD2. With 3 bases clipped from V and 3 bases from J, the junction kept 1 base outside the gene matches. CDR3 length: 15 residues. The CDR3 sequence is CASSFSGGGYNEQFF. The CDR3, as DNA: TGTGCCAGCAGTTTTAGCGGGGGGGGCTACAATGAGCAGTTCTTC.

The chain employs TRBV4-3 and TRBJ2-7; D gene uncertain. V was shortened by 2 bases and J by 4 bases, with 15 bases between the two germline ends. The CDR3 spans 15 residues. CDR1 LGHNA and CDR2 YSLEER come from the germline V gene. The CDR3 sequence is CASSQRHAGSYEQYF. The CDR3 DNA sequence: TGCGCCAGCAGCCAACGGCACGCAGGTTCGTACGAGCAGTACTTC.

This clonotype was counted only a few times. The chain links TRBV18 to TRBJ2-2; D is possibly TRBD2 (5 bases). Germline CDR1 and CDR2: KGHSH and LQKENI. V lost 6 bases to trimming and J lost 7 bases, with 18 bases between them. This CDR3 is 15 amino acids long. The CDR3 DNA is TGTGCCAGCTCGCTGAATGGACTCCAAGGCGGGGAGCTGTTTTTT. Amino acid sequence: CASSLNGLQGGELFF. The entire variable domain, with the rest obtained from reference TRBV18 and TRBJ2-2, is as follows: NAGVMQNPRHLVRRRGQEARLRCSPMKGHSHVYWYRQLPEEGLKFMVYLQKENIIDESGMPKERFSAEFPKEGPSILRIQQVVRGDSAAYFCASSLNGLQGGELFFGEGSRLTVL.

This clonotype was seen more than once but under ten times. V usage is TRBV2 and J usage is TRBJ2-5; 7 nucleotides match TRBD2. Germline V gene sequence: CDR1 SNHLY, CDR2 FYNNEI. The CDR3 covers 13 residues. The junction had 9 bases not matched to a gene; V was cut back by 7 bases and J by 7 bases. In DNA form, the CDR3 reads TGTGCCAGCACCACCCTATCTAGCGGGACCCAGTACTTC. This encodes CASTTLSSGTQYF.

This clonotype was observed a few times. The genes are TRBV9 and TRBJ2-7; 8 bases are shared with TRBD2. Germline V CDR1 and CDR2: SGDLS, YYNGEE. This CDR3 contains 12 residues. V gave up 7 bases and J gave up 4 bases; unmatched junction bases: 4. As DNA, the CDR3 is TGTGCCAGCGGCTCGGGGGGGTACGAGCAGTACTTC. Protein product: CASGSGGYEQYF.

This clonotype has a handful of counts. V is TRBV7-2 and J is TRBJ2-4; D is perhaps TRBD1 or TRBD2 (5 bases each). Germline CDR1 and CDR2: SGHTA and FQGNSA. Trimming stripped 5 bases from V and 0 bases from J, with 5 bases between. The CDR3 runs 13 residues. This CDR3 reads CASSGTAKNIQYF. The CDR3 coding sequence is TGTGCCAGCAGCGGGACAGCCAAAAACATTCAGTACTTC.

The V and J genes are TRBV19 and TRBJ2-7, with D perhaps TRBD1 or TRBD2 (5 bases each). Between the trimmed V and J ends, which lost 7 bases and 3 bases, there was a span of 13 bases. The germline CDR1 and CDR2 sequences are LNHDA and SQIVND (reference sequence). The CDR3 is made up of 13 amino acids. The CDR3 bases are TGTGCCAGTACCCCAGGGACCAACTACGAGCAGTACTTC. It yields the protein CASTPGTNYEQYF.

This clonotype was seen a few times. The chain combines TRBV29-1 with TRBJ2-1, with TRBD1 matching 8 bases. V was pared by 4 bases and J by 5 bases, with 7 bases of the junction left unmatched. The CDR3 is made up of 14 amino acids. Germline loops: CDR1 SQVTM, CDR2 ANQGSEA. The CDR3 bases are TGCAGCGTTGCCACAGGGGGTTTCAACAATGAGCAGTTCTTC. It specifies CSVATGGFNNEQFF.

This clonotype was seen a few times. The chain recombines TRBV10-3 with TRBJ1-5, with D unresolved. From germline, CDR1 is ENHRY and CDR2 SYGVKD. V was shortened by 0 bases and J by 4 bases, with 4 bases between the two germline ends. CDR3 length: 13 residues. The CDR3 is CAISESENQPQHF. CDR3 in DNA: TGTGCCATCAGTGAGTCAGAGAATCAGCCCCAGCATTTT.

There are a few counts of this clonotype. The chain combines TRBV4-2 with TRBJ2-3; unclear D gene. The germline V and J ends were trimmed by 0 bases and 6 bases, with 4 bases remaining between them. Per germline, CDR1 LGHNA and CDR2 YNFKEQ. CDR3 length: 12 amino acids. The CDR3 DNA follows: TGTGCCAGCAGCCAAGATCTTGATACGCAGTATTTT. Amino acid sequence: CASSQDLDTQYF.

The CDR3 coding sequence is TGCGCCAGCAGCTCGGACAGGGGAGCTGCTAATGAAAAACTGTTTTTT. It yields the protein CASSSDRGAANEKLFF. J is TRBJ1-4 and V is TRBV5-1; 9 nucleotides align to TRBD1. V was pared by 3 bases and J by 3 bases, with 6 bases of the junction left unmatched. This CDR3 is 16 amino acids long. The germline CDR1 and CDR2 sequences are SGHRS and YFSETQ.

The chain recombines TRBV20-1 with TRBJ2-7, with D perhaps TRBD1 (5 bases). V lost 3 bases, J lost 3 bases, and 12 bases lay in between. The length of the CDR3 is 13 residues. CDR1 is DFQATT and CDR2 is SNEGSKA in the germline V gene (reference sequence). The CDR3, as DNA: TGCAGTGCTAGGGAGACAGCCTTCTACGAGCAGTACTTC. Translated: CSARETAFYEQYF.

This sequence joins TRBV5-5 and TRBJ1-4; no firm D call. CDR1 and CDR2 (germline): SGHKS, YYEKEE (reference sequence). This CDR3 region has 15 residues. V lost 1 base and J lost 8, with 15 bases in between. The CDR3 loop is CASSLTVAGYEKLFF. The CDR3 DNA sequence: TGTGCCAGCAGCTTGACCGTCGCTGGCTACGAAAAACTGTTTTTT.

This clonotype was detected a few times. This sequence joins TRBV28 and TRBJ2-6; D could derive from TRBD1 or TRBD2 (5 bases each). Trimming shortened V by 4 bases and J by 1 base, and 8 bases separated the two germline ends. CDR3 length: 15 amino acids. Germline lookup yields CDR1 MDHEN and CDR2 SYDVKM. The CDR3 protein is CASSSRESGANVLTF. The CDR3 nucleotides read TGTGCCAGCAGTTCCAGGGAGTCTGGGGCCAACGTCCTGACTTTC. Full variable domain (missing parts from reference TRBV28 and TRBJ2-6): DVKVTQSSRYLVKRTGEKVFLECVQDMDHENMFWYRQDPGLGLRLIYFSYDVKMKEKGDIPEGYSVSREKKERFSLILESASTNQTSMYLCASSSRESGANVLTFGAGSRLTVL.

The chain carries TRBV4-1 and TRBJ2-7, with D tentatively TRBD1 (6 bases). The V end was cut by 1 base, the J end by 0 bases, with 13 bases between. From germline, CDR1 is MGHRA and CDR2 YSYEKL. The CDR3 has 16 amino acids. The CDR3 DNA sequence: TGCGCCAGCAGCCAAGCTACGGGACATTTCTCCTACGAGCAGTACTTC. It yields the protein CASSQATGHFSYEQYF.

This chain joins TRBV12-3 or TRBV12-4 and TRBJ2-2; the D gene is possibly TRBD2 (6 bases). Trimming cost V 3 bases and J 6 bases, with 11 bases left between them. The CDR3 consists of 14 residues. CDR3 loop: CASSFTDYSGELFF. The DNA of the CDR3 is TGTGCCAGCAGTTTTACGGACTATTCCGGGGAGCTGTTTTTT.

The CDR3 spells CASSLQSNGSPLHF. CDR3 bases: TGTGCCAGCAGTTTACAGAGTAACGGTTCACCCCTCCACTTT. This chain joins TRBV6-5 and TRBJ1-6; no clear D. Germline CDR1 is MNHEY and CDR2 is SVGAGI. The CDR3 is 14 residues long. The V and J ends lost 4 bases and 9 bases respectively, with 13 bases between them.

This chain links TRBV3-1 with TRBJ2-2; no definite D call. CDR1 is LGHDT and CDR2 is YNNKEL in the germline V gene (reference sequence). This CDR3 is built from 13 residues. Trimming removed 3 bases at V and 4 bases at J, with 6 bases between. The CDR3, as DNA: TGTGCCAGCAGCCATCTGGGCACCGGGGAGCTGTTTTTT. This sequence encodes CASSHLGTGELFF.

This clonotype turned up a few times. The V gene is TRBV28, the J gene TRBJ2-5; tentatively, D is TRBD1 or TRBD2 (5 bases each). Germline-derived CDR1 and CDR2 are MDHEN and SYDVKM. V was cut by 9 bases and J by 5 bases, with 19 bases left in between. The CDR3 sequence is 14 residues long. CDR3 bases: TGTGCCAGTAAACCTTCAGGAGAGGGGGAGACCCAGTACTTC. It codes for CASKPSGEGETQYF.

This clonotype was observed a few times. V usage is TRBV5-1 and J usage is TRBJ2-1, with D unresolved. This CDR3 region has 12 residues. Germline CDR1 and CDR2: SGHRS and YFSETQ. V lost 1 base and J 10 bases, leaving 9 bases between the germline ends. The CDR3 sequence: CASSLISYEQFF. In DNA, the CDR3 is TGCGCCAGCAGCTTGATATCCTACGAGCAGTTCTTC.

The table lists this clonotype with a few counts. The rearrangement links TRBV20-1 to TRBJ2-1, with D possibly matching TRBD1 (6 bases). The CDR3 is 16 amino acids. The germline V and J ends were trimmed by 6 bases and 0 bases, with 18 bases remaining between them. Germline V gene data show CDR1 as DFQATT and CDR2 as SNEGSKA (reference sequence). Here the CDR3 DNA reads TGCAGTGCCCACCCCATCACAGGGATCTCCTACAATGAGCAGTTCTTC. This translates into CSAHPITGISYNEQFF.

The chain recombines TRBV28 with TRBJ2-7, with 7 nucleotides matching TRBD1. J gave up 0 bases and V 8 bases, and 7 bases lay outside the gene matches. This CDR3 is 14 amino acids long. Germline CDR1 reads MDHEN; CDR2 reads SYDVKM. The CDR3 loop reads CASFAQGSSYEQYF. For the CDR3, the DNA is TGTGCCAGCTTCGCACAGGGGAGCTCCTACGAGCAGTACTTC.

V and J are TRBV6-1 and TRBJ2-6; D unclear. The germline CDR1 and CDR2 sequences are MNHNS and SASEGT. The CDR3 is 15 amino acids. V was cut by 2 bases and J by 3 bases, with 8 bases left in between. The CDR3 region is CASSEYLGGANVLTF. The CDR3 nucleotides are TGTGCCAGCAGTGAATATCTGGGTGGGGCCAACGTCCTGACTTTC.

The chain is built from TRBV11-3 and TRBJ2-7; D may match TRBD1 or TRBD2 (5 bases each). The CDR3 has 14 residues. Germline V gives CDR1 SGHNT, CDR2 YENEEA. Between the trimmed V and J ends, which lost 3 bases and 0 bases, there was a span of 9 bases. The CDR3 region is CASSLGPLSYEQYF. CDR3 sequence (DNA): TGTGCCAGCAGCTTGGGACCCCTCTCCTACGAGCAGTACTTC. Using reference TRBV11-3 and TRBJ2-7 for the parts outside the CDR3, the full variable domain is EAGVVQSPRYKIIEKKQPVAFWCNPISGHNTLYWYLQNLGQGPELLIRYENEEAVDDSQLPKDRFSAERLKGVDSTLKIQPAELGDSAVYLCASSLGPLSYEQYFGPGTRLTVT.

J is TRBJ2-1 and V is TRBV6-1; 9 positions match TRBD2. CDR3 length equals 16 residues. Germline V CDR1 and CDR2: MNHNS, SASEGT. J lost 6 bases, V lost 3 bases, and 9 bases had no gene match. The CDR3 sequence: CASSDRGLAKFNEQFF. CDR3 coding DNA: TGTGCCAGCAGTGACCGAGGACTAGCGAAATTCAATGAGCAGTTCTTC.

The rearrangement links TRBV28 to TRBJ2-3; 9 bases match TRBD1. Germline CDR1 and CDR2: MDHEN and SYDVKM. V lost 6 bases to trimming and J lost 6 bases; unmatched junction nucleotides: 7. CDR3 length equals 14 residues. CDR3 bases: TGTGCCAGCAGGACCGACGGGACAGGGGATACGCAGTATTTT. Its translation: CASRTDGTGDTQYF.

This clonotype occurred a few times. The chain links TRBV6-2 or TRBV6-3 to TRBJ2-2; 11 positions match TRBD2. With 2 bases clipped from V and 6 bases from J, the junction kept 2 bases outside the gene matches. The germline V gene has CDR1 MNHEY and CDR2 SVGEGT. The CDR3 is 15 amino acids. Here the CDR3 reads CASSYGGLAAGELFF. The CDR3, as DNA: TGTGCCAGCAGTTACGGGGGACTAGCGGCCGGGGAGCTGTTTTTT.